These 27 T cell receptor beta chains originate from one sample sequenced in a study of blood T cell repertoires in COVID-19. The table came from immunoSEQ multiplex PCR; TCRdb's copy has only in-frame clones and leaves some out. The sample lists over 100,000 clones, 60% to 80% seen once, with 9.8% in the top ten. Sequencing used peripheral blood. All receptors come from a man aged 55 to 70 with active or convalescent COVID-19.

The CDR3 protein is CASSPGQQETQYF. The CDR3, as DNA: TGTGCCAGCAGCCCGGGACAGCAAGAGACCCAGTACTTC. V is TRBV9 and J is TRBJ2-5; 7 bases are a match to TRBD1. This CDR3 has 13 amino acids. Germline V gene lookup returns CDR1 SGDLS and CDR2 YYNGEE. J lost 2 bases, V lost 4 bases, and 2 bases had no gene match.

This clone was detected only a few times. As DNA, the CDR3 is TGTGCCAGCTCGACGACTGCCGGAAACACCATATATTTT. As protein: CASSTTAGNTIYF. The chain employs TRBV6-5 and TRBJ1-3, with D unclear. Germline V lookup: CDR1 MNHEY, CDR2 SVGAGI. The CDR3 has 13 residues. Trimming removed 8 bases at V and 4 bases at J, with 12 bases between.

The gene calls are TRBV6-5 and TRBJ2-7; tentatively, D is TRBD2 (6 bases). Germline-derived CDR1 and CDR2 are MNHEY and SVGAGI. The V gene lost 6 bases and the J gene lost 5 bases, with 20 bases spanning the gap. CDR3 length equals 15 residues. The CDR3 loop is CASRGGAEISDEQYF. CDR3 coding DNA: TGTGCCAGCAGGGGCGGGGCAGAAATATCCGACGAGCAGTACTTC.

This chain joins TRBV6-5 and TRBJ1-5; a possible D gene is TRBD1 (6 bases). In germline, CDR1 is MNHEY, CDR2 SVGAGI. V lost 8 bases and J lost 4, with 12 bases in between. This CDR3 spans 13 amino acids. CDR3 amino acids: CASARDNNQPQHF. CDR3 nucleotide sequence: TGTGCCAGCGCCCGGGACAATAATCAGCCCCAGCATTTT.

The chain couples TRBV10-3 to TRBJ1-2, with unresolved D. This CDR3 is built from 14 residues. Germline values: CDR1 ENHRY, CDR2 SYGVKD. Trimming left V 0 bases short and J 4 bases short, with 9 bases between. This chain's CDR3 is CAISESEASYGYTF. The DNA of the CDR3 is TGTGCCATCAGTGAGTCGGAGGCAAGCTATGGCTACACCTTC.

The rearrangement joins TRBV18 to TRBJ2-1; TRBD2 aligns across 12 bases. Germline lookup yields CDR1 KGHSH and CDR2 LQKENI. This CDR3 contains 17 residues. J gave up 5 bases and V 0 bases, and 5 bases lay outside the gene matches. CDR3 sequence: CASSPPGGLAGNNEQFF. The CDR3 nucleotides read TGTGCCAGCTCACCACCGGGCGGACTAGCGGGGAACAATGAGCAGTTCTTC. The whole variable domain, remainder taken from reference TRBV18 and TRBJ2-1, is NAGVMQNPRHLVRRRGQEARLRCSPMKGHSHVYWYRQLPEEGLKFMVYLQKENIIDESGMPKERFSAEFPKEGPSILRIQQVVRGDSAAYFCASSPPGGLAGNNEQFFGPGTRLTVL.

This sequence joins TRBV9 and TRBJ2-3; no clear D gene. The CDR3 has 15 residues. Trimming pared 0 bases from V and 2 bases from J, leaving 10 bases between. From germline, CDR1 is SGDLS and CDR2 YYNGEE. The DNA for the CDR3 is TGTGCCAGCAGCGTAGTGCCCCAGAACACAGATACGCAGTATTTT. It codes for CASSVVPQNTDTQYF.

V gene TRBV28 combines with J gene TRBJ2-7, with 7 bases fitting TRBD1. The CDR3 runs 15 residues. Germline V lookup: CDR1 MDHEN, CDR2 SYDVKM. Trimming removed 3 bases from V and 0 bases from J; junction bases left unmatched: 5. CDR3 amino acids: CASSFPTGYSYEQYF. Here the CDR3 DNA reads TGTGCCAGCAGTTTCCCGACAGGGTACTCCTACGAGCAGTACTTC. Full variable domain (remainder filled in from reference TRBV28 and TRBJ2-7): DVKVTQSSRYLVKRTGEKVFLECVQDMDHENMFWYRQDPGLGLRLIYFSYDVKMKEKGDIPEGYSVSREKKERFSLILESASTNQTSMYLCASSFPTGYSYEQYFGPGTRLTVT.

The chain combines TRBV29-1 with TRBJ2-7, with TRBD2 matching 7 bases. The length of the CDR3 is 13 residues. From germline, CDR1 is SQVTM and CDR2 ANQGSEA. V lost 3 bases and J lost 2; bases outside the gene matches: 4. CDR3 amino acids: CSVEGGRPYEQYF. The CDR3 coding sequence is TGCAGCGTTGAGGGGGGGAGGCCCTACGAGCAGTACTTC.

The chain is built from TRBV3-1 (or the pseudogene TRBV3-2) and TRBJ2-3; the match to TRBD2 covers 10 bases. J was trimmed by 4 bases and V by 0 bases; bases with no gene match: 4. CDR3 size: 16 residues. Germline loops: CDR1 LGHDT, CDR2 YNNKEL (reference sequence). The CDR3 nucleotides read TGTGCCAGCAGCCAAGATCTAGCGGGAGTCCCAGATACGCAGTATTTT. Encoded protein: CASSQDLAGVPDTQYF.

The chain links TRBV6-5 to TRBJ1-5; unclear D gene. The V end was cut by 6 bases, the J end by 3 bases, with 9 bases between. The CDR3 is made up of 13 amino acids. Germline CDR1 MNHEY, CDR2 SVGAGI. This chain's CDR3 is CASRRQINQPQHF. DNA for the CDR3: TGTGCCAGCAGGAGACAAATCAATCAGCCCCAGCATTTT.

This clone has only a few counts. CDR3 nucleotide sequence: TGTGCCAGCAGCCCGGGCGCGGGACAGGGTACCACAGATACGCAGTATTTT. As protein: CASSPGAGQGTTDTQYF. The chain couples TRBV11-3 to TRBJ2-3; 9 bases align to TRBD1. The trim removed 5 bases at V and 2 bases at J, leaving 11 bases unmatched. Germline CDR1 and CDR2: SGHNT and YENEEA. There are 17 residues in the CDR3.

This clone was recorded many times. The V call is TRBV5-8, the J call TRBJ2-7, with 8 bases matching TRBD1. The trim removed 0 bases at V and 4 bases at J, leaving 3 bases unmatched. Germline CDR1 and CDR2: SGHTS and YDEGEE. The length of the CDR3 is 14 residues. As DNA, the CDR3 is TGTGCCAGCAGCTTGGGACAGGGGTTGTACGAGCAGTACTTC. It specifies CASSLGQGLYEQYF.

The genes are TRBV15 and TRBJ1-2; D is uncertain. The CDR3 runs to 16 residues. With 3 bases removed from V and 5 bases from J, the gap between germline ends came to 19 bases. In germline, CDR1 is LNHNV, CDR2 YYDKDF (reference sequence). This chain's CDR3 is CATSRGTSAEIYGYTF. DNA of the CDR3: TGTGCCACCAGCAGGGGTACATCCGCGGAGATTTATGGCTACACCTTC.

The rearrangement joins TRBV3-1 (or the pseudogene TRBV3-2) to TRBJ2-2, with TRBD2 identical over 12 bases. In germline, CDR1 is LGHDT, CDR2 YNNKEL (reference sequence). The J segment lost 8 bases and the V segment lost 4 bases, leaving 11 bases of the junction unmatched. There are 17 residues in the CDR3. The CDR3 reads CASSRRTTSGRRGELFF. In nucleotides, the CDR3 is TGTGCCAGCAGCCGCAGGACGACTAGCGGGAGACGGGGGGAGCTGTTTTTT.

The table lists this clone with a count of one. The chain couples TRBV6-2 or TRBV6-3 to TRBJ1-5; tentative D call: TRBD1 (6 bases). Trimming cost V 0 bases and J 6 bases, with 9 bases left between them. The germline gives CDR1 MNHEY, CDR2 SVGEGT. This CDR3 contains 14 residues. CDR3 in amino acids: CASSYSTGLQPQHF. In DNA, the CDR3 is TGTGCCAGCAGTTACTCTACAGGGCTTCAGCCCCAGCATTTT.

The V call is TRBV11-2, the J call TRBJ1-1; a weak D match, TRBD1 (6 bases). Germline CDR1 and CDR2: SGHAT and FQNNGV. Trimming took off 6 bases at V and 5 bases at J, with 16 bases between the two ends. The CDR3 has 14 residues. CDR3 coding DNA: TGTGCCAGCAGTCTACAGAGCCAGGGGACTGAAGCTTTCTTT. Residues: CASSLQSQGTEAFF.

This clone appeared a single time. The V gene is TRBV19, the J gene TRBJ2-5, with 7 nucleotides matching TRBD1. In germline, CDR1 is LNHDA, CDR2 SQIVND (reference sequence). V lost 3 bases, J lost 5 bases, and 6 bases stayed unmatched. The CDR3 extends over 14 amino acids. The CDR3 bases are TGTGCCAGTAGTATGGACAGGATAGGGGAGACCCAGTACTTC. Translating it yields CASSMDRIGETQYF. The variable domain in full, completed from reference TRBV19 and TRBJ2-5, reads DGGITQSPKYLFRKEGQNVTLSCEQNLNHDAMYWYRQDPGQGLRLIYYSQIVNDFQKGDIAEGYSVSREKKESFPLTVTSAQKNPTAFYLCASSMDRIGETQYFGPGTRLLVL.

This rearrangement joins TRBV14 to TRBJ2-7; possible D gene TRBD1, 5 bases. V lost 2 bases and J 1 base, leaving 18 bases between the germline ends. CDR1 and CDR2 (germline): SGHDN, FVKESK. The CDR3 consists of 17 residues. The CDR3 DNA reads TGTGCCAGCAGCCAAAGGTTTGCAGGGTCCCTTTCCTACGAGCAGTACGTC. This codes for CASSQRFAGSLSYEQYV.

The chain recombines TRBV15 with TRBJ2-1, with TRBD2 matching 11 bases. This CDR3 has 16 amino acids. Germline V gene lookup returns CDR1 LNHNV and CDR2 YYDKDF (reference sequence). The V segment lost 9 bases and the J segment 0 bases; nucleotides outside the gene matches: 7. CDR3 nucleotide sequence: TGTGCCACTAGCGGGAGGGGGGCACCCTCCTACAATGAGCAGTTCTTC. This codes for CATSGRGAPSYNEQFF.

The genes are TRBV5-4 and TRBJ2-5, with a possible D match to TRBD1 (6 bases). The V end was cut by 5 bases, the J end by 9 bases, with 17 bases between. The CDR3 consists of 13 residues. Germline V CDR1 and CDR2: SGHNT, YYREEE (reference sequence). CDR3: CASSFESRGPQYF. As DNA, the CDR3 is TGTGCCAGCAGTTTCGAAAGCAGGGGACCCCAGTACTTC.

This clone was seen just once. The J gene is TRBJ1-1, the V gene TRBV5-4, with TRBD1 identical over 9 bases. This CDR3 has 16 amino acids. The germline gives CDR1 SGHNT, CDR2 YYREEE (reference sequence). The junction had 7 bases not matched to a gene; V was cut back by 4 bases and J by 0 bases. The CDR3 loop reads CASSRGQGTMNTEAFF. CDR3 coding DNA: TGTGCCAGCAGCCGGGGACAGGGAACAATGAACACTGAAGCTTTCTTT.

The CDR3 bases are TGTGCCAGCAGTTTAGCCGGGACAGGGCAAGAGGGAGCTTTCTTT. Translated: CASSLAGTGQEGAFF. The J gene is TRBJ1-1, the V gene TRBV28, with TRBD1 matching 9 bases. CDR3 size: 15 residues. Per germline, CDR1 MDHEN and CDR2 SYDVKM. V was pared by 2 bases and J by 10 bases, with 11 bases of the junction left unmatched.

This chain joins TRBV6-4 and TRBJ2-7, with D perhaps TRBD1 (5 bases). V was cut by 8 bases and J by 1 base, with 15 bases left in between. The CDR3 totals 14 residues. From germline, CDR1 is MRHNA and CDR2 SNTAGT. The chain's CDR3 is CASPNPGWSYEQYV. CDR3 bases: TGTGCCAGCCCTAACCCAGGGTGGTCCTACGAGCAGTACGTC.

The chain is built from TRBV5-1 and TRBJ2-5, with TRBD1 matching 9 bases. CDR1 and CDR2 from the germline V gene are SGHRS and YFSETQ. V lost 0 bases and J lost 1; bases outside the gene matches: 4. The CDR3 has 16 amino acids. CDR3 sequence reads: CASSLGQGEGQETQYF. The CDR3 DNA reads TGCGCCAGCAGCTTGGGACAGGGGGAAGGCCAAGAGACCCAGTACTTC.

This clone turned up a few times. This sequence joins TRBV19 and TRBJ2-7, with 10 bases lining up with TRBD1. Trimming at V came to 5 bases and at J to 9 bases, leaving 13 bases not matched to a gene. CDR3 length equals 15 residues. Germline V lookup: CDR1 LNHDA, CDR2 SQIVND (reference sequence). The CDR3 sequence is CASSQRTGGAAVQYV. The CDR3 DNA reads as TGTGCCAGTAGTCAGAGGACAGGGGGAGCTGCGGTGCAGTACGTC.

The sample holds a few counts of this clone. The chain joins TRBV19 to TRBJ2-1; 10 bases agree with TRBD2. V lost 7 bases and J lost 7; bases outside the gene matches: 16. CDR1 and CDR2 from the germline V gene are LNHDA and SQIVND (reference sequence). The CDR3 loop spans 17 amino acids. CDR3 coding DNA: TGTGCCAGTAAGCCTAGCGGGAGAGGGACTCTAGGTAATGAGCAGTTCTTC. Its translation: CASKPSGRGTLGNEQFF.